A selection of T cell receptor beta chains follows, all from one sample in a study of T-cell memory formation after mild COVID-19. Each CDR3 protein gets one entry after TCRdb re-called the 5' RACE reads with MiXCR. The top ten clones hold approximately 12% of a sample with 400,000 or so distinct CDR3 sequences, roughly 21% of them seen once. Sequencing input: PBMCs or a T cell subset sorted from them (not recorded which). These receptors were collected from an adult woman who had mild COVID-19 (a few samples of this study predate the infection). Cell type and time point are not known. Both conserved end residues are part of each CDR3. The order of the fields is D gene, J gene, V gene, clone size, CDR3 protein, CDR3 DNA. D genes are given only for firm matches. The size field is filled for only some rows; it gives once, few, many or a size class.

-,TRBJ2-1,TRBV4-3,many,CASSQEGDASYNEQFF,TGCGCCAGCAGCCAAGAGGGGGACGCATCCTACAATGAGCAGTTCTTC
-,TRBJ2-3,TRBV4-1,-,CASSQVIDTQYF,TGCGCCAGCAGCCAAGTTATAGATACGCAGTATTTT
TRBD1,TRBJ1-4,TRBV12-3/TRBV12-4,-,CASSLGATGRINEKLFF,TGTGCCAGCAGTTTAGGGGCGACAGGGCGGATTAATGAAAAACTGTTTTTT
TRBD1,TRBJ2-1,TRBV6-1,-,CASSEPGQGINNEQFF,TGTGCCAGCAGTGAGCCGGGACAGGGTATCAACAATGAGCAGTTCTTC
TRBD2,TRBJ2-2,TRBV20-1,-,CSARDWTSATGELFF,TGCAGTGCTAGAGACTGGACTAGCGCCACCGGGGAGCTGTTTTTT
-,TRBJ2-7,TRBV3-1,-,CASGEGGFYEQYF,TGTGCCAGCGGTGAGGGGGGTTTCTACGAGCAGTACTTC
TRBD2,TRBJ2-1,TRBV24-1,-,CATSDLPASGRRNNEQFF,TGTGCCACCAGTGATTTGCCGGCTAGCGGGAGGAGGAACAATGAGCAGTTCTTC
TRBD1,TRBJ2-4,TRBV5-1,few,CASSLTGGMTKNIQYF,TGCGCCAGCAGCTTGACAGGGGGCATGACCAAAAACATTCAGTACTTC
-,TRBJ2-1,TRBV25-1,few,CASSDTGTRSDEQFF,TGTGCCAGCAGTGACACCGGGACCAGGAGTGATGAGCAGTTCTTC
-,TRBJ2-1,TRBV6-5,-,CASSYSVTYNEQFF,TGTGCCAGCAGTTACTCCGTGACATACAATGAGCAGTTCTTC
TRBD1,TRBJ1-2,TRBV7-8,few,CASSLEGTAYGYTF,TGTGCCAGCAGCTTAGAAGGGACAGCCTATGGCTACACCTTC
TRBD2,TRBJ2-7,TRBV7-2,many,CASSLGSGGPYEQYF,TGTGCCAGCAGCTTGGGTAGCGGGGGTCCCTACGAGCAGTACTTC
-,TRBJ2-3,TRBV6-1,few,CANTDTQYF,TGTGCCAACACAGATACGCAGTATTTT
-,TRBJ2-2,TRBV2,many,CASSVGVNTGELFF,TGTGCCAGCAGTGTGGGTGTGAACACCGGGGAGCTGTTTTTT
-,TRBJ1-5,TRBV19,few,CASSPARGGNQPQHF,TGTGCCAGTAGCCCCGCCAGGGGAGGTAATCAGCCCCAGCATTTT
-,TRBJ1-5,TRBV27,-,CASSQLPGRSQHF,TGTGCCAGCAGTCAACTTCCGGGACGATCCCAGCATTTT
-,TRBJ2-1,TRBV7-2,few,CASSAGPTGVNEQFF,TGTGCCAGCTCCGCTGGTCCGACCGGGGTGAATGAGCAGTTCTTC
TRBD2,TRBJ2-1,TRBV5-1,many,CASSPTSGSTYNEQFF,TGCGCCAGCAGCCCGACTAGCGGGAGTACCTACAATGAGCAGTTCTTC
-,TRBJ1-6,TRBV6-5,-,CASSSGPAGSLHF,TGTGCCAGCAGCTCAGGACCCGCAGGCTCCCTCCACTTT
TRBD2,TRBJ2-5,TRBV29-1,-,CSVLTSGKETQYF,TGCAGCGTTTTGACTAGCGGGAAAGAGACCCAGTACTTC
-,TRBJ1-5,TRBV24-1,-,CATSGGGNQPQHF,TGTGCCACCAGTGGCGGGGGGAATCAGCCCCAGCATTTT
-,TRBJ1-5,TRBV24-1,-,CATSSNRVGNQPQHF,TGTGCCACCAGCTCTAACAGGGTTGGCAATCAGCCCCAGCATTTT
-,TRBJ1-1,TRBV7-9,-,CASSLAGNGNTEAFF,TGTGCCAGCAGCTTAGCAGGGAACGGTAACACTGAAGCTTTCTTT
-,TRBJ1-1,TRBV20-1,-,CSARDPSPLSYEAFF,TGCAGTGCTAGAGATCCGTCCCCTCTATCCTATGAAGCTTTCTTT
-,TRBJ1-6,TRBV5-1,-,CASSLVPVLNSPLHF,TGCGCCAGCAGCTTGGTTCCGGTTTTGAATTCACCCCTCCACTTT
-,TRBJ2-7,TRBV7-8,-,CASCDTSSYEQYF,TGTGCCAGCTGCGACACAAGCTCCTACGAGCAGTACTTC
TRBD2,TRBJ2-1,TRBV19,-,CASSIDPASGRASSYNEQFF,TGTGCCAGTAGTATAGATCCAGCTAGCGGGAGGGCGAGCTCCTACAATGAGCAGTTCTTC
-,TRBJ2-1,TRBV14,-,CASSAELDLYNEQFF,TGTGCCAGCAGCGCCGAACTCGATCTCTACAATGAGCAGTTCTTC
-,TRBJ1-5,TRBV5-6,-,CASSLWHMDNQPQHF,TGTGCCAGCAGCTTGTGGCACATGGACAATCAGCCCCAGCATTTT
-,TRBJ1-2,TRBV7-2,-,CASSLVGLYGYTF,TGTGCCAGCAGCTTGGTGGGGCTCTATGGCTACACCTTC
-,TRBJ2-5,TRBV9,-,CASSRSSGPEETQYF,TGTGCCAGCAGCCGGTCAAGCGGCCCTGAAGAGACCCAGTACTTC
-,TRBJ2-3,TRBV5-1,-,CASSLEWGSTDTQYF,TGCGCCAGCAGCTTGGAATGGGGAAGCACAGATACGCAGTATTTT
TRBD1,TRBJ1-5,TRBV6-2/TRBV6-3,-,CASSSTGGRNQPQHF,TGTGCCAGCAGCTCCACAGGGGGACGGAATCAGCCCCAGCATTTT
-,TRBJ1-1,TRBV10-3,few,CAIRSPGNTEAFF,TGTGCCATCCGCAGTCCGGGGAACACTGAAGCTTTCTTT
-,TRBJ1-5,TRBV6-1,-,CASSEAVGQPQHF,TGTGCCAGCAGTGAAGCGGTGGGCCAGCCCCAGCATTTT
TRBD1,TRBJ2-7,TRBV3-1,few,CASSQDYTGGGEQYF,TGTGCCAGCAGCCAAGATTACACAGGGGGCGGCGAGCAGTACTTC
-,TRBJ1-5,TRBV23-1,once,CASRINWESGNQPQHF,TGCGCCAGCAGAATCAACTGGGAGTCGGGCAATCAGCCCCAGCATTTT
TRBD2,TRBJ2-3,TRBV12-3/TRBV12-4,-,CASRTPGLASDTQYF,TGTGCCAGCAGAACCCCGGGACTAGCGTCCGATACGCAGTATTTT
TRBD1,TRBJ2-7,TRBV6-5,-,CASRRTGSRPYEQYF,TGTGCCAGCAGACGGACAGGGTCGAGGCCCTACGAGCAGTACTTC
-,TRBJ2-3,TRBV7-9,many,CASSLVSGTDTQYF,TGTGCCAGCAGCTTAGTATCAGGGACAGATACGCAGTATTTT
-,TRBJ2-3,TRBV6-1,-,CASTSIGASTDTQYF,TGTGCCAGCACCTCAATTGGGGCCAGCACAGATACGCAGTATTTT
-,TRBJ1-3,TRBV6-6,few,CASSYSTGTGNTIYF,TGTGCCAGCAGTTACTCGACAGGCACTGGAAACACCATATATTTT
TRBD2,TRBJ2-7,TRBV7-7,few,CASSPRLASEQYF,TGTGCTAGCAGCCCGAGACTAGCAAGCGAGCAGTACTTC